These 8 T cell receptor beta chains came from one sample sequenced in a study of CD8+ T cells in alopecia areata. The sequencing template was cDNA reverse transcribed from extracted RNA. Sequenced by immunoSEQ multiplex PCR; TCRdb stores in-frame clones only, minus some. The sample has around 200,000 clones; 50% to 70% are singletons. The sample here was CD4+ T cells sorted from blood, taken at week 0. The source is a human donor with alopecia areata.

The chain uses TRBV5-6 and TRBJ2-7; TRBD1 matches at 9 bases. The V and J ends lost 0 bases and 5 bases, in that order; junction bases with no gene match: 6. Germline V gene data show CDR1 as SGHDT and CDR2 as YYEEEE. This CDR3 region has 15 residues. CDR3 amino acids: CASSLEMDRGNEQYF. The CDR3 DNA follows: TGTGCCAGCAGCTTGGAGATGGACAGGGGTAACGAGCAGTACTTC.

The chain has TRBV5-1 and TRBJ2-5, with TRBD2 matching 9 bases. The CDR3 sequence is 16 residues long. V lost 0 bases, J lost 5 bases, and 8 bases stayed unmatched. The germline CDR1 and CDR2 sequences are SGHRS and YFSETQ. The CDR3 loop is CASSLERGAIAETQYF. CDR3 bases: TGCGCCAGCAGCTTGGAGCGGGGGGCGATTGCGGAGACCCAGTACTTC.

This chain links TRBV5-1 with TRBJ2-5; D is unclear. Germline V gives CDR1 SGHRS, CDR2 YFSETQ. Trimming left V 4 bases short and J 4 bases short, with 17 bases between. CDR3 length: 15 residues. The CDR3: CASSAPGMAGETQYF. The CDR3 DNA is TGCGCCAGCAGCGCGCCTGGTATGGCAGGAGAGACCCAGTACTTC.

The genes are TRBV4-1 and TRBJ1-1; 9 nucleotides agree with TRBD1. With V trimmed by 3 bases and J by 5 bases, 4 bases remained unmatched. CDR1 and CDR2 from the germline V gene are MGHRA and YSYEKL. The CDR3 has 14 amino acids. The CDR3 DNA sequence: TGCGCCAGCAGCCACTCACAGGGGGCGACTGAAGCTTTCTTT. Its translation: CASSHSQGATEAFF.

The J gene is TRBJ1-6, the V gene TRBV5-1; possible D gene TRBD1, 6 bases. Trimming stripped 2 bases from V and 5 bases from J, with 11 bases between. Germline V gene data show CDR1 as SGHRS and CDR2 as YFSETQ. The CDR3 length is 15 residues. Here the CDR3 DNA reads TGCGCCAGCAGCTTTGGACAGTCAGATAATTCACCCCTCCACTTT. This codes for CASSFGQSDNSPLHF.

This chain connects TRBV9 to TRBJ2-3; 11 bases are shared with TRBD2. The V segment lost 4 bases and the J segment 2 bases; nucleotides outside the gene matches: 3. The CDR3 consists of 15 residues. Germline V gene data show CDR1 as SGDLS and CDR2 as YYNGEE. CDR3 in amino acids: CASSPTSGDTDTQYF. For the CDR3, the DNA is TGTGCCAGCAGCCCGACTAGCGGGGACACAGATACGCAGTATTTT.

This clone is a singleton in its sample. The chain recombines TRBV29-1 with TRBJ2-7; 12 bases align to TRBD2. V dropped 4 bases and J dropped 7; count of bases not matched to a gene: 8. CDR3 length: 14 residues. Germline V CDR1 and CDR2: SQVTM, ANQGSEA. CDR3 nucleotides: TGCAGCGTTGTATCTAGCGGGGGGGCCCGGGAGCAGTACTTC. The encoded protein is CSVVSSGGAREQYF.

The gene calls are TRBV30 and TRBJ1-2; the D gene is possibly TRBD1 (5 bases). The germline V gene has CDR1 GTSNPN and CDR2 SVGIG (reference sequence). V lost 2 bases and J 10 bases, leaving 17 bases between the germline ends. The CDR3 loop spans 13 amino acids. In DNA form, the CDR3 reads TGTGCCTGGAGTAGAGCGGCAGGGCCTACCTACACCTTC. Protein sequence: CAWSRAAGPTYTF.